This T cell receptor (beta chain) was identified in a study of blood T cell repertoires in COVID-19. CDR1 LNHNV and CDR2 YYDKDF come from the germline V gene (reference sequence). J was trimmed by 3 bases and V by 0 bases; bases with no gene match: 2. The CDR3 totals 15 residues. Assay used: immunoSEQ multiplex PCR; TCRdb lists only in-frame clones, some missing. The data contain 100,000 to 150,000 clones, around 87% of them singletons. The sequence was collected from an older woman with acute or convalescent COVID-19. Sequencing used peripheral blood. The chain uses TRBV15 and TRBJ1-5; 7 positions agree with TRBD1. CDR3 in amino acids: CATSRETGLNQPQHF. CDR3 nucleotides: TGTGCCACCAGCAGAGAGACAGGGCTCAATCAGCCCCAGCATTTT.